These T cell receptor beta chains were read from a single sample in a study of T cell repertoires in cytomegalovirus infection. No antigen has been assigned to these receptors. TCRdb re-called the reads through MiXCR, storing one row per CDR3 protein. The data contain about 920,000 distinct CDR3 sequences, around 29% of them seen just once; the ten biggest clones take up over 12%. The source material was cultured CD8+ T cells from PBMCs, sampled from culture after CMV antigen stimulation. The origin of the receptors is a human donor in good health (CMV status not recorded). Some clones in this sample may be carry-over from other donors' samples. The CDR3 runs from the conserved cysteine through the conserved F or W. The order of the fields is D gene, clone size, J gene, V gene, CDR3 protein, CDR3 DNA. D genes are given only for firm matches. The size field is filled for only some rows; it gives once, few, many or a size class.

>-|few|TRBJ1-2|TRBV10-3
CAIRMFYGYTF
TGTGCCATCAGGATGTTCTATGGCTACACCTTC
>-|-|TRBJ1-5|TRBV20-1
CSARDPESKPQHF
TGCAGTGCTAGAGATCCCGAAAGTAAGCCCCAGCATTTT
>TRBD2|few|TRBJ2-2|TRBV6-8
CASSPLSGGPAGELFF
TGTGCCAGCAGCCCTCTTAGCGGGGGGCCGGCCGGGGAGCTGTTTTTT
>-|-|TRBJ2-3|TRBV27
CASLTGESPDTQYF
TGTGCCAGCCTAACCGGGGAAAGCCCAGATACGCAGTATTTT
>-|-|TRBJ1-1|TRBV19
CASNPGHTEAFF
TGTGCCAGTAACCCAGGGCACACTGAAGCTTTCTTT
>TRBD1|-|TRBJ1-6|TRBV5-4
CASSPGQGYNSPFHF
TGTGCCAGCAGCCCAGGACAGGGGTATAATTCACCCTTCCACTTT
>TRBD2|few|TRBJ2-5|TRBV12-5
CASGPGTTNQETQYF
TGTGCTAGTGGCCCAGGGACTACCAACCAAGAGACCCAGTACTTC
>-|-|TRBJ1-2|TRBV7-9
CASSSSRGFNYGYTF
TGTGCCAGCAGCTCCAGCCGGGGATTTAACTATGGCTACACCTTC
>TRBD2|-|TRBJ2-7|TRBV4-1
CASSQDLLAASYEQYF
TGCGCCAGCAGCCAAGATCTACTAGCGGCCTCCTACGAGCAGTACTTC
>-|-|TRBJ1-2|TRBV28
CASSSQIDRPTRANYGYTF
TGTGCCAGCAGTTCCCAAATAGACAGGCCAACCCGTGCTAACTATGGCTACACCTTC
>TRBD1|few|TRBJ1-6|TRBV27
CASSPVGQVLNSPLHF
TGTGCCAGCAGCCCCGTGGGACAGGTCCTGAATTCACCCCTCCACTTT
>-|-|TRBJ2-5|TRBV10-3
CAIRDRQTQYF
TGTGCCATCAGGGATCGGCAGACCCAGTACTTC
>-|few|TRBJ1-5|TRBV6-2/TRBV6-3
CASRDGRDSNQPQHF
TGTGCCAGCAGGGACGGACGAGATAGCAATCAGCCCCAGCATTTT
>TRBD1|-|TRBJ2-2|TRBV6-1
CASRGEPGRGPNTGELFF
TGTGCCAGCAGGGGGGAGCCGGGCAGGGGGCCCAACACCGGGGAGCTGTTTTTT
>-|few|TRBJ1-2|TRBV7-9
CASSPSDVPLGYTF
TGTGCCAGCAGCCCTTCGGACGTACCTCTTGGCTACACCTTC
>-|-|TRBJ2-1|TRBV12-3/TRBV12-4
CASSLVAAHNNKQFF
TGTGCCAGCAGTTTAGTTGCGGCGCACAACAATAAGCAGTTCTTC
>-|-|TRBJ2-1|TRBV6-6
CASSSHPVGGEQFF
TGTGCCAGCAGCTCCCACCCAGTCGGGGGTGAGCAGTTCTTC
>-|-|TRBJ1-1|TRBV27
CASRGGADTEAFF
TGTGCCAGCAGGGGGGGCGCGGACACTGAAGCTTTCTTT
>-|-|TRBJ2-2|TRBV6-6
CASSWGHRQNTGELFF
TGTGCCAGCAGTTGGGGGCATCGGCAAAACACCGGGGAGCTGTTTTTT
>TRBD2|many|TRBJ2-2|TRBV7-2
CASRGLAGNTGELFF
TGTGCCAGCAGGGGACTAGCGGGGAACACCGGGGAGCTGTTTTTT
>-|-|TRBJ1-3|TRBV28
CASSSDLSGNTIYF
TGTGCCAGCAGTTCGGACCTCTCTGGAAACACCATATATTTT
>-|few|TRBJ1-1|TRBV12-3/TRBV12-4
CASSTALNTEAFF
TGTGCCAGTTCGACAGCCTTAAACACTGAAGCTTTCTTT
>TRBD1|few|TRBJ1-2|TRBV7-6
CASSLRTGGHGYTF
TGTGCCAGCAGCTTAAGGACAGGGGGACATGGCTACACCTTC
>-|-|TRBJ1-1|TRBV18
CASVSGDTEAFF
TGTGCCAGCGTCAGTGGAGACACTGAAGCTTTCTTT
>-|-|TRBJ1-1|TRBV10-3
CATWVGGRDTEAFF
TGTGCCACCTGGGTCGGGGGGAGAGACACTGAAGCTTTCTTT
>-|many|TRBJ1-2|TRBV7-8
CASSPLMREGGRDGYTF
TGTGCCAGCAGCCCCCTCATGCGGGAGGGTGGTCGAGATGGCTACACCTTC
>-|few|TRBJ2-6|TRBV19
CASRGPGHPFSGANVLTF
TGTGCCAGTAGGGGACCGGGACACCCATTCTCTGGGGCCAACGTCCTGACTTTC
>-|few|TRBJ2-3|TRBV7-9
CASSSPSTSMDTQYF
TGTGCCAGCAGCTCCCCTTCCACCTCGATGGATACGCAGTATTTT
>-|-|TRBJ2-1|TRBV6-5
CASLSGGRRPFF
TGTGCCAGCTTATCGGGGGGCCGGAGGCCGTTCTTC
>-|-|TRBJ1-1|TRBV5-1
CASSWREANTEAFF
TGCGCCAGCTCATGGAGGGAGGCGAACACTGAAGCTTTCTTT
>-|few|TRBJ1-4|TRBV10-3
CAISRPGGDEKLFF
TGTGCCATCAGCAGACCGGGGGGCGATGAAAAACTGTTTTTT
>-|few|TRBJ1-5|TRBV7-9
CASSPELSNQPQHF
TGTGCCAGCAGCCCGGAACTCAGTAATCAGCCCCAGCATTTT
>-|-|TRBJ2-1|TRBV19
CASSIGVVGWPYNEQFF
TGTGCCAGTAGTATAGGGGTTGTGGGGTGGCCCTACAATGAGCAGTTCTTC
>-|-|TRBJ1-2|TRBV7-9
CASSLNRVRNYGYTF
TGTGCCAGCAGCTTAAACAGGGTTAGGAACTATGGCTACACCTTC
>-|-|TRBJ1-2|TRBV7-9
CASSYRGPGDGYGYTF
TGTGCCAGCAGCTATAGAGGGCCCGGGGATGGCTATGGCTACACCTTC
>-|many|TRBJ2-5|TRBV28
CASSPPGGGGKTQYF
TGTGCCAGCAGTCCTCCGGGCGGGGGCGGGAAGACCCAGTACTTC
>TRBD2|-|TRBJ2-5|TRBV27
CASSPSGGGRLGETQYF
TGTGCCAGCAGTCCTTCAGGCGGGGGGAGGCTCGGAGAGACCCAGTACTTC
>TRBD1|many|TRBJ2-2|TRBV7-9
CASSSGQGASTGELFF
TGTGCCAGCAGCTCGGGACAGGGGGCAAGCACCGGGGAGCTGTTTTTT
>-|-|TRBJ2-4|TRBV6-6
CASSQGLAKNIQYF
TGTGCCAGCAGTCAGGGATTAGCCAAAAACATTCAGTACTTC
>-|-|TRBJ2-1|TRBV20-1
CSARDSLGAYEQFF
TGCAGTGCTAGAGATTCTCTGGGTGCCTATGAGCAGTTCTTC
>TRBD1|-|TRBJ2-1|TRBV12-3/TRBV12-4
CASNRDRASSYNEQFF
TGTGCCAGCAATCGGGACAGGGCAAGCTCCTACAATGAGCAGTTCTTC
>-|many|TRBJ2-7|TRBV7-8
CASSLAGGVSSYEQYF
TGTGCCAGCAGCTTAGCAGGGGGGGTTAGCTCCTACGAGCAGTACTTC
>-|-|TRBJ1-3|TRBV5-1
CASSFEWDSGNTIYF
TGCGCCAGCAGCTTTGAATGGGACTCTGGAAACACCATATATTTT
>-|-|TRBJ1-5|TRBV27
CASSLLGIGNQPQHF
TGTGCCAGCAGTTTATTGGGGATCGGCAATCAGCCCCAGCATTTT
>TRBD2|-|TRBJ2-7|TRBV5-1
CASSYDGGNEQYF
TGCGCCAGCAGCTATGACGGGGGGAACGAGCAGTACTTC
>-|many|TRBJ2-5|TRBV7-9
CASSPPGPRETQYF
TGTGCCAGCAGCCCCCCGGGACCTCGGGAGACCCAGTACTTC
>-|-|TRBJ1-2|TRBV27
CATKPGISNYGYTF
TGTGCCACGAAACCCGGGATCTCTAACTATGGCTACACCTTC
>-|-|TRBJ2-1|TRBV12-3/TRBV12-4
CASSFVQDEQFF
TGTGCCAGCAGTTTCGTGCAGGATGAGCAGTTCTTC
>-|-|TRBJ2-3|TRBV27
CASSPELGRTDTQYF
TGTGCCAGCAGCCCGGAGCTTGGCCGCACAGATACGCAGTATTTT
>-|many|TRBJ2-7|TRBV7-2
CASSLEVPAVYEQYF
TGTGCCAGCAGCTTAGAGGTTCCGGCGGTCTACGAGCAGTACTTC
>-|-|TRBJ1-2|TRBV19
CASSIGQVDGYTF
TGTGCCAGTAGTATAGGACAGGTCGATGGCTACACCTTC
>-|-|TRBJ1-1|TRBV27
CASSLTAYTEAFF
TGTGCCAGCAGTTTGACCGCATACACTGAAGCTTTCTTT
>-|-|TRBJ2-4|TRBV20-1
CSARGLAKNIQYF
TGCAGTGCCAGAGGTCTAGCCAAAAACATTCAGTACTTC
>TRBD2|-|TRBJ2-2|TRBV15
CATSRDLGSGEDTGELFF
TGTGCCACCAGCAGAGATTTGGGAAGCGGGGAAGACACCGGGGAGCTGTTTTTT
>TRBD1|-|TRBJ1-2|TRBV11-2
CASSNRDRVARAVYGYTF
TGTGCCAGCAGCAACCGGGACAGGGTGGCTAGGGCGGTTTATGGCTACACCTTC
>-|-|TRBJ1-1|TRBV27
CASSLLGGPTMNTEAFF
TGTGCCAGCAGTTTACTCGGTGGACCTACAATGAACACTGAAGCTTTCTTT
>TRBD2|few|TRBJ2-1|TRBV10-3
CAITPEELAGIRSYNEQFF
TGTGCCATCACCCCTGAAGAGCTAGCGGGTATACGCTCCTACAATGAGCAGTTCTTC
>-|few|TRBJ1-1|TRBV19
CASSTRGFNTEAFF
TGTGCCAGTAGTACTAGGGGATTCAACACTGAAGCTTTCTTT
>TRBD2|few|TRBJ2-1|TRBV28
CASSLVRDYAYNEQFF
TGTGCCAGCAGTTTAGTCCGGGACTACGCCTACAATGAGCAGTTCTTC
>-|-|TRBJ1-2|TRBV7-9
CASIGWDTLNYGYTF
TGTGCCAGCATCGGGTGGGACACACTTAACTATGGCTACACCTTC